The rows below give T cell receptor beta chains drawn from one sample of a study of cytotoxic CD8 clonotypes in ibrutinib-treated CLL. The protocol was immunoSEQ multiplex PCR, while the TCRdb copy is restricted to in-frame clones and leaves out a portion. The profile covers 65,000 to 80,000 clones, with approximately 87% appearing a single time and about 36% taken by the ten largest. This material consisted of PBMCs, taken after 24 months of ibrutinib treatment. Source of these receptors: a human donor with chronic lymphocytic leukemia. Each CDR3 is given with its conserved first and last residue. The order of the fields is D gene, J gene, CDR3 length, V gene, clone size, CDR3 DNA, CDR3 protein. D genes are given only for firm matches. Size values are once, few and many counts, or a class for expanded clones, and some rows have none.

TRBD2 | TRBJ2-5 | 16 | TRBV9 | NA | TGTGCCAGCAGCACTGGGATGACTAGCGACCAAGAGACCCAGTACTTC | CASSTGMTSDQETQYF
NA | TRBJ2-3 | 14 | TRBV5-4 | NA | TGTGCCAGCAGCTTGCCAGGACGCACAGATACGCAGTATTTT | CASSLPGRTDTQYF
TRBD2 | TRBJ2-5 | 16 | TRBV9 | once | TGTGCCAGCAGCGCCCATGGGGCGGGAGTTGAAGAGACCCAGTACTTC | CASSAHGAGVEETQYF
TRBD1 | TRBJ1-5 | 13 | TRBV5-4 | NA | TGTGCCAGCAGCTTCGACAGGGGGCAGCCCCAGCATTTT | CASSFDRGQPQHF
NA | TRBJ1-1 | 15 | TRBV5-6 | NA | TGTGCCAGCAGTTCCCCAGGGTGGGCGAACACTGAAGCTTTCTTT | CASSSPGWANTEAFF
NA | TRBJ2-1 | 13 | TRBV4-1 | NA | TGCGCCAGCAGCCAACTAATGGACAATGAGCAGTTCTTC | CASSQLMDNEQFF
NA | TRBJ2-3 | 15 | TRBV28 | NA | TGTGCCAGCTCCACTAACCCAGGTTTGGTAGATACGCAGTATTTT | CASSTNPGLVDTQYF
NA | TRBJ2-5 | 11 | TRBV29-1 | NA | TGCAGCGTTAAGCACCCGGAGACCCAGTACTTC | CSVKHPETQYF
TRBD2 | TRBJ2-7 | 15 | TRBV5-4 | NA | TGTGCCAGCAGCTTGGGACTAGCGGGAGAGTACGAGCAGTACTTC | CASSLGLAGEYEQYF
NA | TRBJ2-5 | 10 | TRBV20-1 | NA | TGCAGTGCCTACGGGGAGACCCAGTACTTC | CSAYGETQYF
NA | TRBJ2-7 | 15 | TRBV28 | NA | TGTGCCAGCCTCCCGGGCAGCACGACGAACTACGAGCAGTACTTC | CASLPGSTTNYEQYF
NA | TRBJ2-5 | 12 | TRBV5-1 | few | TGCGCCAGCAGCAGGGACCAAGAGACCCAGTACTTC | CASSRDQETQYF
NA | TRBJ1-5 | 15 | TRBV2 | NA | TGTGCCAGCAGTGAAGCAAGGCCTACGGCTCAGCCCCAGCATTTT | CASSEARPTAQPQHF
TRBD2 | TRBJ2-1 | 17 | TRBV19 | NA | TGTGCCAGTAGTAAGGGACTAGCGGGAGGGCCTTATGGTGAGCAGTTCTTC | CASSKGLAGGPYGEQFF
NA | TRBJ1-5 | 14 | TRBV19 | many | TGTGCCAGTAGTATAGTAATTATTGGCCAGCCCCAGCATTTT | CASSIVIIGQPQHF
TRBD1 | TRBJ2-5 | 14 | TRBV19 | NA | TGTGCCAGTAGCCGACAGGGCCCACAAGAGACCCAGTACTTC | CASSRQGPQETQYF
TRBD2 | TRBJ2-2 | 15 | TRBV7-3 | NA | TGTGCCAGCAGCTTCAGCGGGAGTGGTACCGGGGAGCTGTTTTTT | CASSFSGSGTGELFF
TRBD2 | TRBJ2-3 | 15 | TRBV2 | NA | TGTGCCAGCAGTGCCCTAGCGGGAGTGCCAGATACGCAGTATTTT | CASSALAGVPDTQYF
NA | TRBJ2-5 | 14 | TRBV19 | NA | TGTGCCAGTAGTATGGCTGGCGGCCAAGAGACCCAGTACTTC | CASSMAGGQETQYF
NA | TRBJ2-1 | 14 | TRBV7-9 | NA | TGTGCCAGCAGCCTCGCTGCGAGTTGGAATGAGCAGTTCTTC | CASSLAASWNEQFF
NA | TRBJ1-2 | 15 | TRBV19 | few | TGTGCCAGTAGTGCCCAACAGGGTGCAGGCTATGGCTACACCTTC | CASSAQQGAGYGYTF
TRBD1 | TRBJ2-5 | 15 | TRBV30 | NA | TGTGCCTGGTCACAGGGGGCGGGGTACCAAGAGACCCAGTACTTC | CAWSQGAGYQETQYF
NA | TRBJ1-4 | 14 | TRBV5-6 | NA | TGTGCCAGCAGCGCACAGGGTTTTAATGAAAAACTGTTTTTT | CASSAQGFNEKLFF
TRBD2 | TRBJ2-1 | 15 | TRBV30 | NA | TGTGCCTGGAGTGTAGGGAGCGGGAACTTAGATGAGCAGTTCTTC | CAWSVGSGNLDEQFF
NA | TRBJ2-7 | 16 | TRBV18 | NA | TGTGCCAGCTCACCAAGAGTATTGAGCGGACAATACGAGCAGTACTTC | CASSPRVLSGQYEQYF
TRBD1 | TRBJ2-5 | 15 | TRBV5-1 | NA | TGCGCCAGCAGCCCCGGACAGGGCGGGGAAGAGACCCAGTACTTC | CASSPGQGGEETQYF
TRBD2 | TRBJ2-1 | 13 | TRBV29-1 | NA | TGCAGCGTTGAGGCTAGCGGGAGATTTGAGCAGTTCTTC | CSVEASGRFEQFF
NA | TRBJ2-2 | 15 | TRBV18 | NA | TGTGCCAGCTCACCAATGGAAGCGTACACCGGGGAGCTGTTTTTT | CASSPMEAYTGELFF
NA | TRBJ2-5 | 16 | TRBV4-2 | NA | TGTGCCAGCAGCCAAGTATTAGGACAGACTCAAGAGACCCAGTACTTC | CASSQVLGQTQETQYF
NA | TRBJ1-2 | 13 | TRBV28 | NA | TGTGCCAGCAGTTTACAGGCACTCTATGGCTACACCTTC | CASSLQALYGYTF
NA | TRBJ2-2 | 15 | TRBV18 | NA | TGTGCCAGCTATGCCCAGGGGCGCGGCACCGGGGAGCTGTTTTTT | CASYAQGRGTGELFF
NA | TRBJ2-3 | 13 | TRBV30 | NA | TGTGCCTCTCGGCGGCCAGCCACAGATACGCAGTATTTT | CASRRPATDTQYF
NA | TRBJ2-6 | 17 | TRBV5-4 | NA | TGTGCCAGCAGCTCCCCGGGCAGGGGAGCTGGGGCCAACGTCCTGACTTTC | CASSSPGRGAGANVLTF
NA | TRBJ2-2 | 15 | TRBV5-8 | NA | TGTGCCAGCAGCTTGGACCTCCTCGGGGGCGGGGAGCTGTTTTTT | CASSLDLLGGGELFF
NA | TRBJ2-3 | 11 | TRBV29-1 | NA | TGCAGCGTGGGACTCACAGATACGCAGTATTTT | CSVGLTDTQYF
NA | TRBJ2-1 | 15 | TRBV11-2 | NA | TGTGCCAGCAGCCCGCGACCTGCGACGTCCGATGAGCAGTTCTTC | CASSPRPATSDEQFF
TRBD2 | TRBJ2-3 | 14 | TRBV7-9 | few | TGTGCCAGCAGTCCGGGAGGGGGCACAGATACGCAGTATTTT | CASSPGGGTDTQYF
NA | TRBJ2-1 | 12 | TRBV5-1 | NA | TGCGCCAGCAGCCCGGTCAGGAATGAGCAGTTCTTC | CASSPVRNEQFF
NA | TRBJ2-7 | 13 | TRBV7-2 | NA | TGTGCCAGCAGCCGGGACTTACACTACGAGCAGTACTTC | CASSRDLHYEQYF
TRBD1 | TRBJ2-5 | 14 | TRBV7-2 | once | TGTGCCAGCAGCTTTGGACAGGGCTCCCCGACCCAGTACTTC | CASSFGQGSPTQYF
NA | TRBJ2-1 | 14 | TRBV11-2 | NA | TGTGCCAGCAGCTCACTAGGATCCTACAATGAGCAGTTCTTC | CASSSLGSYNEQFF
TRBD1 | TRBJ1-4 | 16 | TRBV7-6 | NA | TGTGCCAGCAGCTTAGCCCTACAGGGGCCGAATGAAAAACTGTTTTTT | CASSLALQGPNEKLFF
TRBD2 | TRBJ2-1 | 15 | TRBV30 | NA | TGTGCCACCCAAGGGGGACTAGCTTCCTACAATGAGCAGTTCTTC | CATQGGLASYNEQFF
TRBD2 | TRBJ2-3 | 18 | TRBV27 | NA | TGTGCCAGCCTCTCTCTACTAGCGGGAGGGCCTAGCACAGATACGCAGTATTTT | CASLSLLAGGPSTDTQYF
NA | TRBJ2-1 | 17 | TRBV30 | NA | TGTGCCTGGAGCCGTATGGGGGTAGTCCGTTCCTACAATGAGCAGTTCTTC | CAWSRMGVVRSYNEQFF
NA | TRBJ2-5 | 12 | TRBV6-5 | NA | TGTGCCAGCAGCCAGGCTAGGGAGACCCAGTACTTC | CASSQARETQYF
NA | TRBJ1-2 | 17 | TRBV19 | NA | TGTGCCAGTAGTTCCCCCCGCGACAGGACCACTAACTATGGCTACACCTTC | CASSSPRDRTTNYGYTF